The entry below describes one T cell receptor beta chain. The sample holds other DNA sequences that translate to the same CDR3. This sample is drawn from a study of blood T cell repertoires in COVID-19. Study-level background: Sites across the United States, Italy and Spain contributed samples from acute and convalescent COVID-19. From T cells, B-cell-depleted T cells, or PBMCs came the material, which was cDNA or gDNA.

Trimming shortened V by 1 base and J by 7 bases, and 5 bases separated the two germline ends. The CDR3 contains 13 residues. Methods used by the authors: Using reference gene primer amplification, nucleated cell counts were estimated. The method was immunoSEQ multiplex PCR; TCRdb's version includes in-frame clones alone and lacks a portion of them. V, J and clone size are taken as reported in that table, and D and trimming were inferred from the DNA itself. The table has 150,000 to 200,000 clones, roughly 86% seen once; the top ten hold under 8.5%. The chain combines TRBV12-3 or TRBV12-4 with TRBJ1-6; D gene unclear. The sequencing input was peripheral blood. The source is a man aged 40-49 years who had recovered from COVID-19. The CDR3 sequence is CASSLGGNSPLHF. CDR3 coding DNA: TGTGCCAGCAGTTTAGGCGGAAATTCACCCCTCCACTTT.